Below are 21 T cell receptor beta chains sequenced from a single sample in a study of T cell changes during pregnancy in multiple sclerosis. Data came from immunoSEQ multiplex PCR; TCRdb stores just in-frame clones and leaves some out. Of about 46,000 clones in the sample, 80% to 95% were seen once. The input for sequencing was CD8+ T cells from peripheral blood mononuclear cells, taken in the second trimester of pregnancy. The receptors derive from a female donor with multiple sclerosis, enrolled in a pregnancy study.

The chain carries TRBV11-2 and TRBJ2-7; D may be TRBD1 (6 bases). Trimming removed 5 bases from V and 2 bases from J, with 16 bases in between. The CDR3 covers 15 residues. In germline, CDR1 is SGHAT, CDR2 FQNNGV. CDR3 region: CASSGRGGSTYEQYF. In nucleotides, the CDR3 is TGTGCCAGCAGCGGCAGGGGTGGCAGCACCTACGAGCAGTACTTC. The variable domain in full, completed from reference TRBV11-2 and TRBJ2-7, reads EAGVAQSPRYKIIEKRQSVAFWCNPISGHATLYWYQQILGQGPKLLIQFQNNGVVDDSQLPKDRFSAERLKGVDSTLKIQPAKLEDSAVYLCASSGRGGSTYEQYFGPGTRLTVT.

This rearrangement joins TRBV7-6 to TRBJ1-1, with 8 positions matching TRBD1. In germline, CDR1 is SGHVS, CDR2 FNYEAQ. With 1 base clipped from V and 5 bases from J, the junction kept 6 bases outside the gene matches. This CDR3 contains 15 residues. The CDR3: CASSLGVQGGTEAFF. The DNA of the CDR3 is TGTGCCAGCAGCTTAGGGGTACAGGGGGGGACTGAAGCTTTCTTT. The full variable domain, in which reference TRBV7-6 and TRBJ1-1 provide the parts outside the CDR3, is GAGVSQSPRYKVTKRGQDVALRCDPISGHVSLYWYRQALGQGPEFLTYFNYEAQQDKSGLPNDRFSAERPEGSISTLTIQRTEQRDSAMYRCASSLGVQGGTEAFFGQGTRLTVV.

The chain recombines TRBV7-3 with TRBJ2-3; 8 nucleotides match TRBD2. CDR1 is SGHTA, CDR2 FQGTGA, per germline. This CDR3 is 15 amino acids long. With V trimmed by 5 bases and J by 0 bases, 4 bases remained unmatched. The CDR3: CASSTGTSSTDTQYF. The CDR3 coding sequence is TGTGCCAGCAGCACGGGGACTAGTAGCACAGATACGCAGTATTTT.

The chain employs TRBV19 and TRBJ2-5; 7 bases are shared with TRBD1. The ends lost 4 bases at V and 3 bases at J; junction bases unmatched: 5. The CDR3 extends over 14 amino acids. The germline CDR1 and CDR2 sequences are LNHDA and SQIVND (reference sequence). In DNA, the CDR3 is TGTGCCAGTAGTACATACACAGGGGAAGAGACCCAGTACTTC. Protein: CASSTYTGEETQYF. Full variable domain (rest looked up from reference TRBV19 and TRBJ2-5): DGGITQSPKYLFRKEGQNVTLSCEQNLNHDAMYWYRQDPGQGLRLIYYSQIVNDFQKGDIAEGYSVSREKKESFPLTVTSAQKNPTAFYLCASSTYTGEETQYFGPGTRLLVL.

The rearrangement links TRBV7-8 to TRBJ2-7, with D unclear. V gave up 8 bases and J gave up 6 bases, with 23 bases separating them. CDR1 and CDR2 from the germline V gene are SGHVS and FQNEAQ. CDR3 length: 15 amino acids. The CDR3 DNA reads as TGTGCCAGCGGCGGTTCAACGGGTGGTTTCCGCGAGCAGTACTTC. It specifies CASGGSTGGFREQYF.

V gene TRBV2 combines with J gene TRBJ1-2; weak D call: TRBD1 (6 bases). The germline V gene encodes CDR1 SNHLY and CDR2 FYNNEI. The CDR3 extends over 14 amino acids. Trimming left V 1 base short and J 5 bases short, with 11 bases between. The CDR3 region has the DNA TGTGCCAGCAGTGAAGGGACAGTGGAATATGGCTACACCTTC. It specifies CASSEGTVEYGYTF.

This clone was observed once. The V gene is TRBV7-9, the J gene TRBJ1-1; 7 nucleotides line up with TRBD1. V gave up 4 bases and J gave up 3 bases; unmatched junction bases: 11. Germline CDR1 SEHNR, CDR2 FQNEAQ (reference sequence). The CDR3 contains 16 residues. The CDR3 loop is CASSWAPGQRDTEAFF. CDR3 sequence (DNA): TGTGCCAGCAGCTGGGCTCCGGGACAGAGGGACACTGAAGCTTTCTTT.

The chain couples TRBV14 to TRBJ2-7, with 11 bases matching TRBD1. CDR1 and CDR2 from the germline V gene are SGHDN and FVKESK. The CDR3 is made up of 14 amino acids. V lost 4 bases to trimming and J lost 2 bases; unmatched junction nucleotides: 1. CDR3 protein: CASSPGQGAYEQYF. CDR3 nucleotide sequence: TGTGCCAGCAGCCCGGGACAGGGGGCCTACGAGCAGTACTTC. Full variable domain (missing parts from reference TRBV14 and TRBJ2-7): EAGVTQFPSHSVIEKGQTVTLRCDPISGHDNLYWYRRVMGKEIKFLLHFVKESKQDESGMPNNRFLAERTGGTYSTLKVQPAELEDSGVYFCASSPGQGAYEQYFGPGTRLTVT.

The rearrangement uses TRBV5-5 and TRBJ1-1, with D possibly being TRBD1 (6 bases). V was trimmed by 4 bases and J by 0 bases, leaving 22 bases between them. Germline CDR1 and CDR2: SGHKS and YYEKEE (reference sequence). CDR3 length: 18 residues. The CDR3 here is CASSRQPTGTQLNTEAFF. The CDR3 DNA reads TGTGCCAGCAGCCGGCAACCGACAGGAACCCAATTGAACACTGAAGCTTTCTTT.

This clone appeared a single time. The chain combines TRBV4-3 with TRBJ2-3, with 14 bases fitting TRBD2. Germline CDR1 is LGHNA and CDR2 is YSLEER. The CDR3 loop spans 18 amino acids. After removal of 2 bases from V and 2 bases from J, the junction contained 6 bases not matched to a gene. The CDR3 bases are TGCGCCAGCAGCCAAAGCCCGGGACTAGCGGGGGTCACAGATACGCAGTATTTT. This encodes CASSQSPGLAGVTDTQYF.

V usage is TRBV9 and J usage is TRBJ1-6; 11 bases are shared with TRBD1. The trim removed 0 bases at V and 9 bases at J, leaving 11 bases unmatched. CDR1 is SGDLS and CDR2 is YYNGEE in the germline V gene. The CDR3 runs 18 residues. The CDR3 region has the DNA TGTGCCAGCAGCGTAGTTTTCGGACAGGGGGCTGAATTTTCACCCCTCCACTTT. Translating gives CASSVVFGQGAEFSPLHF.

This chain uses TRBV11-2 with TRBJ2-7; 9 bases agree with TRBD1. J gave up 3 bases and V 5 bases, and 8 bases lay outside the gene matches. In germline, CDR1 is SGHAT, CDR2 FQNNGV. The CDR3 runs to 15 residues. The CDR3 bases are TGTGCCAGCAGCCCCCTGGCGGACAGGGGCTACGAGCAGTACTTC. It translates to CASSPLADRGYEQYF. The full variable domain, its missing parts supplied by reference TRBV11-2 and TRBJ2-7, is EAGVAQSPRYKIIEKRQSVAFWCNPISGHATLYWYQQILGQGPKLLIQFQNNGVVDDSQLPKDRFSAERLKGVDSTLKIQPAKLEDSAVYLCASSPLADRGYEQYFGPGTRLTVT.

The chain links TRBV7-3 to TRBJ2-1; D is uncertain. The CDR3 consists of 13 residues. With 2 bases removed from V and 5 bases from J, the gap between germline ends came to 7 bases. Germline CDR1 reads SGHTA; CDR2 reads FQGTGA. In DNA form, the CDR3 reads TGTGCCAGCAGCTTAGTCAGAAACAATGAGCAGTTCTTC. Its translation is CASSLVRNNEQFF.

The CDR3 sequence is CASLTPAKNIQYF. CDR3 in DNA: TGTGCTAGTTTGACACCAGCCAAAAACATTCAGTACTTC. The chain couples TRBV12-5 to TRBJ2-4; D not certain. CDR3 length: 13 amino acids. Trimming stripped 8 bases from V and 0 bases from J, with 8 bases between. Germline values: CDR1 LGHNT, CDR2 FRNRAP.

The rearrangement joins TRBV11-2 to TRBJ1-1; possibly TRBD1 for D (6 bases). The CDR3 is 16 amino acids. Trimming removed 5 bases at V and 2 bases at J, with 18 bases between. In germline, CDR1 is SGHAT, CDR2 FQNNGV. The CDR3 protein is CASSPALQGPNTEAFF. The DNA for the CDR3 is TGTGCCAGCAGCCCGGCCCTGCAGGGGCCAAACACTGAAGCTTTCTTT.

The chain links TRBV9 to TRBJ1-1; no clear D gene. The CDR3 runs to 13 residues. The V end was cut by 0 bases, the J end by 1 base, with 4 bases between. Per the germline V gene, CDR1 is SGDLS and CDR2 is YYNGEE. CDR3 DNA sequence: TGTGCCAGCAGCGTAGTCTGGAACACTGAAGCTTTCTTT. Translating gives CASSVVWNTEAFF.

This clone was picked up a small number of times. The gene calls are TRBV4-2 and TRBJ1-5; 10 bases are a match to TRBD1. CDR3 length: 16 amino acids. J gave up 5 bases and V 1 base, and 5 bases lay outside the gene matches. Germline loops: CDR1 LGHNA, CDR2 YNFKEQ. The CDR3 reads CASSQGEGTGDQPQHF. The CDR3 bases are TGTGCCAGCAGCCAAGGGGAGGGGACAGGGGATCAGCCCCAGCATTTT.

This sequence joins TRBV29-1 and TRBJ1-1; D unclear. Deletions cut 7 bases from V and 4 bases from J, with 10 bases between. Germline assignment: CDR1 SQVTM and CDR2 ANQGSEA. The CDR3 is 11 amino acids. This chain's CDR3 is CSGGVATEAFF. CDR3 DNA sequence: TGCAGCGGTGGTGTAGCCACTGAAGCTTTCTTT. Using reference TRBV29-1 and TRBJ1-1 for the parts outside the CDR3, the full variable domain is SAVISQKPSRDICQRGTSLTIQCQVDSQVTMMFWYRQQPGQSLTLIATANQGSEATYESGFVIDKFPISRPNLTFSTLTVSNMSPEDSSIYLCSGGVATEAFFGQGTRLTVV.

The chain is built from TRBV27 and TRBJ2-2, with D possibly being TRBD1 (6 bases). Germline V CDR1 and CDR2: MNHEY, SMNVEV (reference sequence). V lost 6 bases to trimming and J lost 4 bases, with 12 bases between them. This CDR3 region has 14 residues. The CDR3 spells CASRGDRFTGELFF. In DNA form, the CDR3 reads TGTGCCAGCAGGGGAGACAGGTTCACCGGGGAGCTGTTTTTT.

In its sample, this clone was seen once. V usage is TRBV2 and J usage is TRBJ2-7, with 9 bases matching TRBD2. V gave up 4 bases and J gave up 2 bases; unmatched junction bases: 3. This CDR3 contains 14 residues. Germline V gene data show CDR1 as SNHLY and CDR2 as FYNNEI. In DNA, the CDR3 is TGTGCCAGCAGTGGATTAGCGGGGGCCTACGAGCAGTACTTC. This gives the protein CASSGLAGAYEQYF.

The chain is built from TRBV13 and TRBJ1-2; TRBD1 matches 10 bases. The CDR3 runs to 15 residues. J was trimmed by 2 bases and V by 4 bases; bases with no gene match: 4. Per the germline V gene, CDR1 is PRHDT and CDR2 is FYEKMQ (reference sequence). In nucleotides, the CDR3 is TGTGCCAGCAGCTCGGGGACAGGGGAGAACTATGGCTACACCTTC. It specifies CASSSGTGENYGYTF.